This T cell receptor beta chain emerged from a study of T cell responses to AZD1222 COVID-19 vaccine (dated by TCRdb to about 2021). Turning to the overall study: Because spike-specific TCR depth and breadth did not differ between the two schedules, AZD1222 recipients who got a second dose at roughly 4 weeks were pooled with those who got a second dose at roughly 12 weeks. TCR sequencing covered roughly 230 trial participants: 207 given two doses of AZD1222 and 26 given two doses of MenACWY control vaccine. Trial participants were enrolled into age subgroups of 18-55, 56-69 and 70-plus years, which contained around 150, 29 and 61 TCR-sequenced participants, respectively.

From cysteine to phenylalanine, the CDR3 is 15 amino acids long. Only the CDR3 part of the read is kept: 45 bases, read in frame from the first base. The V end gives up 5 bases and the J end 7 bases, leaving 6 bases in the junction not matched to a gene. CDR1 and CDR2 (SGHNT, YENEEA) derive from the germline V gene. Overall results and qualifications from the work: CD4 TCRs associated with the vaccine covered the entire spike protein, and the dominant responses were in regions 160-218 and 743-854. Spike-specific TCR breadth and depth rose significantly after two AZD1222 doses compared with day 0 and with MenACWY recipients. Conclusions about previously exposed vaccinees are limited, since just five to seven AZD1222 recipients were seropositive for SARS-CoV-2 at baseline. Reportedly, almost half of the unique spike-specific TCRs recognized epitopes lying outside the regions that are mutated in the B.1.351 and B.1.1.7 variants. Participants were mostly white British and included more females than males, and it was suggested by the authors that clonal diversity may have been underestimated. The 56-69-year group was small, and its depth increase did not reach significance, likely because of low power. No day 14 peak-response samples were available, so repertoires were characterized only after the peak T cell response.

Read against the paper, the sample's time point label means: baseline before first vaccination. The vaccinee samples were drawn from two UK trials, COV001 and COV002, one of which was a single-blind randomized controlled phase 2/3 trial testing AZD1222 (ChAdOx1 nCoV-19) in healthy adults. Trial participant PBMC samples were collected at day 0 and day 28 after the second dose for TCRbeta chain sequencing. Of note for this clone: Which antigen it targets is not known. The sample holds no much larger clone one base away, and base qualities are not on file.

The CDR3 regions of human TCRbeta chains were subjected to immunosequencing. On the authors' methods: Repertoire TCRs were matched against a reference library of SARS-CoV-2-specific TCRs generated with the MIRA antigen-specificity platform. Breadth was defined as the fraction of unique TCRs that were SARS-CoV-2-associated, and depth was defined as the fraction of total T cells that were SARS-CoV-2-associated. Using the MIRA data, every spike-specific TCR was mapped to the spike region that the TCR reacted to and assigned to either a CD4 or a CD8 class. Log10-transformed breadth and depth values were compared by one-way ANOVA with Sidak's multiple comparisons tests. Not all clones reach the TCRdb copy of this immuneACCESS table, which keeps in-frame sequences only. Checked studies attribute under half of the gap to unresolved V genes and leave the rest unexplained. For V, J and clone size, that table is used; D and trimming come from the DNA. The sample table shows 100,000 to 150,000 clones, and about 90% are seen once. 4.5% to 6% of the sample goes to the ten largest clones.

This clonotype was sampled from an adult in good health. The specimen was peripheral blood, collected on day 0 of AZD1222 vaccination. Recombination linked TRBV11-3 to TRBJ1-6, with TRBD1 matching 9 junction bases. The base sequence is TGTGCCAGCAGCCCAGGACAGGGGAAGAATTCACCCCTCCACTTT. It codes for CASSPGQGKNSPLHF.